This is a list of T cell receptor beta chains from one sample in a study of tumor-infiltrating lymphocytes in localized non-small cell lung cancer. Clones were read by immunoSEQ multiplex PCR, and TCRdb kept only the in-frame ones, dropping some. The sample carries tens of thousands of clones, approximately 70% recorded once. The material sequenced was lung tumor tissue. Source of these receptors: a human donor with non-small cell lung cancer. Each CDR3 is given with its conserved first and last residue. D genes are given only for firm matches. The listing skips clone size in some rows; elsewhere it reads once, few, many or a size class.

TRBV10-1	-	TRBJ2-3	-	TGCGCCAGCAGTGAGTACAGTGGGGGTACGCAGTATTTT	CASSEYSGGTQYF
TRBV29-1	-	TRBJ2-2	-	TGCAGCGTTGAGCCTACAGGGCCCACCGGGGAGCTGTTTTTT	CSVEPTGPTGELFF
TRBV6-6	-	TRBJ2-7	-	TGTGCCAGCAGTTACCAACTGCGCGGGAAGCAGTACTTC	CASSYQLRGKQYF
TRBV7-2	once	TRBJ2-1	-	TGTGCCAGCAGTCTTGGGGCGGGGGCCTCCTACAATGAGCAGTTCTTC	CASSLGAGASYNEQFF
TRBV6-1	-	TRBJ2-2	TRBD1	TGTGCCAGCAGTGCCTGGGACAGGGAGCTGGACACCGGGGAGCTGTTTTTT	CASSAWDRELDTGELFF
TRBV7-2	-	TRBJ2-7	TRBD1	TGTGCCAGCAGCCTTGCGCTGAGACAGGGTATCAACGAGCAGTACTTC	CASSLALRQGINEQYF
TRBV29-1	-	TRBJ1-1	-	TGCAGCGTCAGGACCCTCGGCACTGAAGCTTTCTTT	CSVRTLGTEAFF
TRBV2	-	TRBJ1-5	TRBD1	TGTGCCAGCGGGACAGACATGAATCAGCCCCAGCATTTT	CASGTDMNQPQHF
TRBV5-6	-	TRBJ1-5	-	TGTGCCAGCAGCTTTGGCATGGAGGGGATGAGCGATCAGCCCCAGCATTTT	CASSFGMEGMSDQPQHF
TRBV5-1	-	TRBJ2-6	-	TGCGCCAGCAGCCAGTCGTCGAACGTCCTGACTTTC	CASSQSSNVLTF
TRBV18	-	TRBJ2-7	TRBD2	TGTGCCAGCTCACCACAACGGGGGGTCTCCTACGAGCAGTACTTC	CASSPQRGVSYEQYF
TRBV5-1	-	TRBJ2-1	TRBD2	TGCGCCAGCAGTGCTAGCGGGACGACCTCCTACAATGAGCAGTTCTTC	CASSASGTTSYNEQFF
TRBV9	-	TRBJ2-3	-	TGTGCCAGCAGCGTACTAGTCAACGCAGATACGCAGTATTTT	CASSVLVNADTQYF
TRBV11-3	-	TRBJ1-1	-	TGTGCCAGCAGCTTATCAGGTAGTGGGGGGCGAGGAGCTTTCTTT	CASSLSGSGGRGAFF
TRBV10-3	-	TRBJ2-7	TRBD1	TGTGCCATCAGTGAGTTCCAGACAGGGGAGAAGAACGAGCAGTACTTC	CAISEFQTGEKNEQYF
TRBV19	-	TRBJ1-4	-	TGTGCCAGTACAGGGTTAACGACTAATGAAAAACTGTTTTTT	CASTGLTTNEKLFF
TRBV15	-	TRBJ2-3	-	TGTGCCACCAGCAGAGATGATACTGGCGATACGCAGTATTTT	CATSRDDTGDTQYF
TRBV7-8	-	TRBJ1-2	-	TGTGCCAGCAGCTTAGTCAGGGACCAATCGAGAGGCTACACCTTC	CASSLVRDQSRGYTF
TRBV18	-	TRBJ2-7	-	TGTGCCAGCTCACCACCCGGGCGTCGGGACGAGCAGTACTTC	CASSPPGRRDEQYF
TRBV7-9	-	TRBJ2-1	-	TGTGCCAGCAGCTTGGGCAGGGAAAAGGATGAGCAGTTCTTC	CASSLGREKDEQFF